The 10 T cell receptor beta chains given below trace back to one sample, sequenced in a study of T cells expressing NK-cell markers. TCRdb re-analyzed the 5' RACE reads; it lists each CDR3 protein once, without DNA. This repertoire includes 500,000 to 600,000 distinct CDR3 sequences. The sequenced sample was blood T cells: a sorted CD56 or NKG2C T cell subset, CD4+ or CD8+ T cells, or bulk PBMC T cells (not recorded which). The origin of the receptors is a man younger than 35 in good health.

The gene calls are TRBV11-2 and TRBJ2-2; the D gene TCRdb calls, TRBD2, cannot be checked with no DNA. Germline-derived CDR1 and CDR2 are SGHAT and FQNNGV. The CDR3 covers 17 residues. CDR3 in amino acids: CASSLTSGSTSHGELFF. The full variable domain, in which reference TRBV11-2 and TRBJ2-2 provide the parts outside the CDR3, is EAGVAQSPRYKIIEKRQSVAFWCNPISGHATLYWYQQILGQGPKLLIQFQNNGVVDDSQLPKDRFSAERLKGVDSTLKIQPAKLEDSAVYLCASSLTSGSTSHGELFFGEGSRLTVL.

The chain joins TRBV7-3 to TRBJ2-2; checking the TCRdb D call of TRBD1 is not possible without DNA. The CDR3 has 16 residues. Germline-derived CDR1 and CDR2 are SGHTA and FQGTGA. CDR3: CASSLTAGGYTGELFF.

This chain's CDR3 is CAWRGKRVYGYTF. The chain links TRBV30 to TRBJ1-2. Germline CDR1 is GTSNPN and CDR2 is SVGIG (reference sequence). The CDR3 totals 13 residues.

The chain uses TRBV7-2 and TRBJ2-1; checking the TCRdb D call of TRBD2 is not possible without DNA. Looked up from germline, CDR1 is SGHTA and CDR2 is FQGNSA. CDR3 size: 16 residues. The CDR3 loop reads CASSAPGLAGVNEQFF.

The genes are TRBV5-1 and TRBJ1-5; the D gene TCRdb calls, TRBD1, cannot be checked with no DNA. The CDR3 runs to 15 residues. Germline-derived CDR1 and CDR2 are SGHRS and YFSETQ. The CDR3: CASSSGTDSNQPQHF.

The chain has TRBV12-3 or TRBV12-4 and TRBJ1-5. The CDR3 loop spans 15 amino acids. This chain's CDR3 is CASSNGLASNQPQHF.

The chain has TRBV5-1 and TRBJ2-3; TCRdb's D call, TRBD2, is unchecked because there is no DNA. CDR3 length equals 15 residues. CDR1 and CDR2 from the germline V gene are SGHRS and YFSETQ. CDR3 sequence reads: CASSFTGAFTDTQYF.

This rearrangement joins TRBV20-1 to TRBJ2-5; TCRdb's D call, TRBD2, is unchecked because there is no DNA. The CDR3 is made up of 14 amino acids. The germline V gene has CDR1 DFQATT and CDR2 SNEGSKA (reference sequence). The CDR3 sequence: CSANSVKGQETQYF.

The chain combines TRBV5-1 with TRBJ1-1; TCRdb's assignment of TRBD1 cannot be checked, as there is no DNA. CDR3 length: 16 residues. In germline, CDR1 is SGHRS, CDR2 YFSETQ. The CDR3 spells CASRRDRGIMNTEAFF.

The V gene is TRBV9, the J gene TRBJ2-2; TCRdb returns TRBD2, unconfirmable since there is no DNA. The CDR3 is made up of 19 amino acids. Looked up from germline, CDR1 is SGDLS and CDR2 is YYNGEE. The CDR3 loop reads CASSVLGLAGAANTGELFF.